The entry that follows covers one T cell receptor (beta chain) sequence. Its specificity is unknown. Use of 60 Vbeta and 13 Jbeta primers characterized the PCR. Clones were read by immunoSEQ multiplex PCR, and TCRdb kept only the in-frame ones, dropping some. The sample lists approximately 130,000 clones; 60% to 85% were seen once. This entry comes from a study of cytomegalovirus exposure and HLA in healthy donors. Findings and limits, study-wide: For most TCR beta V segments, an earlier analysis put the productive rate at about 87% or about 30% of the time. Cytomegalovirus association was assigned to about 180 TCR beta chains. Three CMV-associated chains proved CMV antigen-specific in vitro. V- and J-gene trimming in TCR beta was tied to a missense DCLRE1C variant by an analysis performed later.

Trimming removed 4 bases at V and 7 bases at J, with 18 bases between. The CDR3 totals 14 residues. Germline-derived CDR1 and CDR2 are SGHRS and YFSETQ. Sequenced material: PBMCs. The receptor was derived from a man aged 25 to 45 in good health and CMV-seronegative. The chain uses TRBV5-1 and TRBJ2-7, with D possibly matching TRBD1 (6 bases). Here the CDR3 DNA reads TGCGCCAGCAGCCCAACCTTAGGACAGCGAGAGCAGTACTTC. It translates to CASSPTLGQREQYF.